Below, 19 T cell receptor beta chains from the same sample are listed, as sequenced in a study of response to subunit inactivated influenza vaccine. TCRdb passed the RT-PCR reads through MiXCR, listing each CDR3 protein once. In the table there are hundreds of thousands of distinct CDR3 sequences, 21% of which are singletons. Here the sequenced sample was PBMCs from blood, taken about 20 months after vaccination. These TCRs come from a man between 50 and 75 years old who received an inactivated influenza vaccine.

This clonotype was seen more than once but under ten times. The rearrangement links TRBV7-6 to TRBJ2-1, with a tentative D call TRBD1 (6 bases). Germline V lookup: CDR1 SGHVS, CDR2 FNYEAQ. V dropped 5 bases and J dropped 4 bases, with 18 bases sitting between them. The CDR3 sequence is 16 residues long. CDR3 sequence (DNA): TGTGCCAGCAGCCTTGGGACACCTCACGGTTACAATGAGCAGTTCTTC. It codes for CASSLGTPHGYNEQFF. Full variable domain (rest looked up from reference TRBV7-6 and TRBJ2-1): GAGVSQSPRYKVTKRGQDVALRCDPISGHVSLYWYRQALGQGPEFLTYFNYEAQQDKSGLPNDRFSAERPEGSISTLTIQRTEQRDSAMYRCASSLGTPHGYNEQFFGPGTRLTVL.

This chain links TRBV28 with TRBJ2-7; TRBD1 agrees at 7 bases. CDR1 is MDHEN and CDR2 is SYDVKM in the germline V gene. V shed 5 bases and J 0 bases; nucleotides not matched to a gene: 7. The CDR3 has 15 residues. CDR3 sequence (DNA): TGTGCCAGCAGTAAATACTGGGACAGCTCCTACGAGCAGTACTTC. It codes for CASSKYWDSSYEQYF. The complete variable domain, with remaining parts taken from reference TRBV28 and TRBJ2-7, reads DVKVTQSSRYLVKRTGEKVFLECVQDMDHENMFWYRQDPGLGLRLIYFSYDVKMKEKGDIPEGYSVSREKKERFSLILESASTNQTSMYLCASSKYWDSSYEQYFGPGTRLTVT.

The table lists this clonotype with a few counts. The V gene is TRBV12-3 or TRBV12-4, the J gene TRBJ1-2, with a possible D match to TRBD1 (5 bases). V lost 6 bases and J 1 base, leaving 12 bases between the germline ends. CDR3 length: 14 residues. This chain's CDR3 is CASRPGPRNYGYTF. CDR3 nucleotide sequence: TGTGCCAGCAGACCGGGACCGCGTAACTATGGCTACACCTTC.

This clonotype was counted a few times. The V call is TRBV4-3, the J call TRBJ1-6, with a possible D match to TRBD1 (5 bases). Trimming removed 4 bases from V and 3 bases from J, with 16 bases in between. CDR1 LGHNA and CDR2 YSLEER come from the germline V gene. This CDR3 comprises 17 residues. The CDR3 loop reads CASSPRHATGYNSPLHF. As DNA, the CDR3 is TGCGCCAGCAGCCCGCGTCATGCCACAGGCTATAATTCACCCCTCCACTTT.

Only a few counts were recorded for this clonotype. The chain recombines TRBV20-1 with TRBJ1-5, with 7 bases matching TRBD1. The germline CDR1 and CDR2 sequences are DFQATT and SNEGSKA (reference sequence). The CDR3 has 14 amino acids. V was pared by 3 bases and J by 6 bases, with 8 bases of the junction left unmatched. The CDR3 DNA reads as TGCAGTGCTAGTTACGACAGGGCTAGTCAGCCCCAGCATTTT. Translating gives CSASYDRASQPQHF.

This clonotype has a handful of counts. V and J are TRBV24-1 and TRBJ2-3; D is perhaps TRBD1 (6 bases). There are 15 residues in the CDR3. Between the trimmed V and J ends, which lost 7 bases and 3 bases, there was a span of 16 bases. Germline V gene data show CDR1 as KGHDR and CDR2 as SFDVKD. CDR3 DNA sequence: TGTGCCACCAGGGGCCGGCAGGGGATAACAGATACGCAGTATTTT. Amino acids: CATRGRQGITDTQYF.

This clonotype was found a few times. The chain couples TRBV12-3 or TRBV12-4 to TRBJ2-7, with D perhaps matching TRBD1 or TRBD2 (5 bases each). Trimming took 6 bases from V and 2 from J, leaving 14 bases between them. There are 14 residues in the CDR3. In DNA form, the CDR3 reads TGTGCCAGCAGCTGGGACGGGATAACCTACGAGCAGTACTTC. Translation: CASSWDGITYEQYF.

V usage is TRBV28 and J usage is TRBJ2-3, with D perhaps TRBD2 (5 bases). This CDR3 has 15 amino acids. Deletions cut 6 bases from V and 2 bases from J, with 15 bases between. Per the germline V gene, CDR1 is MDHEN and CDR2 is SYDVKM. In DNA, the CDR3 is TGTGCCAGCAGCCAAATCGGGGTTTCCACAGATACGCAGTATTTT. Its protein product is CASSQIGVSTDTQYF.

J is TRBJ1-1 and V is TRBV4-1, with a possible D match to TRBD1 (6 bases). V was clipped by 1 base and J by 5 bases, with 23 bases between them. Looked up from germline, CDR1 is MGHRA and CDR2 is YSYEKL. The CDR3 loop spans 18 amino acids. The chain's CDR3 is CASSQVIFRGAPRTEAFF. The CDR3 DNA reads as TGCGCCAGCAGCCAAGTTATTTTTCGGGGGGCACCTCGTACTGAAGCTTTCTTT.

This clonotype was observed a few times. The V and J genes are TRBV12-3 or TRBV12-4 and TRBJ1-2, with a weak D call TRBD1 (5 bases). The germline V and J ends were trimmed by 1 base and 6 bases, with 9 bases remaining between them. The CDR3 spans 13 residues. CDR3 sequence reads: CASSLVGGNGYTF. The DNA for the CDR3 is TGTGCCAGCAGTTTAGTCGGGGGGAATGGCTACACCTTC.

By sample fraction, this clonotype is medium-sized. The CDR3 coding sequence is TGCGCCAGCCGGACTAGCGGGGCCCCTAGCACAGATACGCAGTATTTT. Translating it yields CASRTSGAPSTDTQYF. The rearrangement joins TRBV5-1 to TRBJ2-3; 12 bases line up with TRBD2. Trimming cost V 7 bases and J 0 bases; bases outside gene matches: 6. The CDR3 is made up of 16 amino acids. In germline, CDR1 is SGHRS, CDR2 YFSETQ.

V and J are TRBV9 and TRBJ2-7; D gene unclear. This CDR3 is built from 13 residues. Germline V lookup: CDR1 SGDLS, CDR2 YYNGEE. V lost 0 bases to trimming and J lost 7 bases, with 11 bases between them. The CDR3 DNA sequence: TGTGCCAGCAGCGTAGGACACGCCGGGGAGCAGTACTTC. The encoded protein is CASSVGHAGEQYF.

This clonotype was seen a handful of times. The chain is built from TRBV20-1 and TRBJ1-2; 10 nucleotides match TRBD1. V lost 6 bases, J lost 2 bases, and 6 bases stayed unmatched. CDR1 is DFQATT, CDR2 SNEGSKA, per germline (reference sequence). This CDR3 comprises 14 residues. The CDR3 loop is CSARTGGRNYGYTF. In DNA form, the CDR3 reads TGCAGTGCCAGGACAGGGGGGCGGAACTATGGCTACACCTTC.

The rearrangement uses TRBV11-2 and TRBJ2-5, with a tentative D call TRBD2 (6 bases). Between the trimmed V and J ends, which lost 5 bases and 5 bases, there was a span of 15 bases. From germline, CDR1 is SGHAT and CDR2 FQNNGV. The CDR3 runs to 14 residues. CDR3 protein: CASSPHGGAETQYF. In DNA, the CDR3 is TGTGCCAGCAGCCCCCATGGAGGGGCGGAGACCCAGTACTTC. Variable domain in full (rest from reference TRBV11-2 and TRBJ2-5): EAGVAQSPRYKIIEKRQSVAFWCNPISGHATLYWYQQILGQGPKLLIQFQNNGVVDDSQLPKDRFSAERLKGVDSTLKIQPAKLEDSAVYLCASSPHGGAETQYFGPGTRLLVL.

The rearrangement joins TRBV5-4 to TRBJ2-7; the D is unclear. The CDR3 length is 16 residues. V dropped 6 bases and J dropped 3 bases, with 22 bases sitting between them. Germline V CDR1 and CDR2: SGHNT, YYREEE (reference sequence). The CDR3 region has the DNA TGTGCCAGCAACCCCGGGCCCTGGGTCTCGGTCTACGAGCAGTACTTC. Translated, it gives CASNPGPWVSVYEQYF. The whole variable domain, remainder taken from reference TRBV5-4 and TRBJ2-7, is ETGVTQSPTHLIKTRGQQVTLRCSSQSGHNTVSWYQQALGQGPQFIFQYYREEENGRGNFPPRFSGLQFPNYSSELNVNALELDDSALYLCASNPGPWVSVYEQYFGPGTRLTVT.

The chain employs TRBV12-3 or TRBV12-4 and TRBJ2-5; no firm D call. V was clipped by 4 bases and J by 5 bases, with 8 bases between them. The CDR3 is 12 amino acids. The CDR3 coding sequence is TGTGCCAGCAGTTGGCCCGGGGAGACCCAGTACTTC. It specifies CASSWPGETQYF.

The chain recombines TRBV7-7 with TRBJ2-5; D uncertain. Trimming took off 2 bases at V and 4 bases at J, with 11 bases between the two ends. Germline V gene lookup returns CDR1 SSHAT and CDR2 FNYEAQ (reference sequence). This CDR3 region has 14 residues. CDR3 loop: CASSLRVLGETQYF. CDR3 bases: TGTGCCAGCAGCTTAAGGGTCCTAGGAGAGACCCAGTACTTC.

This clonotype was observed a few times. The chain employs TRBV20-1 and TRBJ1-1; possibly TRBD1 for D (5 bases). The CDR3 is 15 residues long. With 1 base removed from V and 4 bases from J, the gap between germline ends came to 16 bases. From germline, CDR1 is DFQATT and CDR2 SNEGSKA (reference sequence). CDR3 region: CSARVPGARGTEAFF. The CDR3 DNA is TGCAGTGCTAGAGTGCCTGGGGCAAGGGGCACTGAAGCTTTCTTT.

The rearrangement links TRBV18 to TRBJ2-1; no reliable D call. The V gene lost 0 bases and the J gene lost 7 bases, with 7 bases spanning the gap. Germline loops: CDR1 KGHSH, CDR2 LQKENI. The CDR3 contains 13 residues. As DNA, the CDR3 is TGTGCCAGCTCACCACCGAATCAGAATGAGCAGTTCTTC. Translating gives CASSPPNQNEQFF.